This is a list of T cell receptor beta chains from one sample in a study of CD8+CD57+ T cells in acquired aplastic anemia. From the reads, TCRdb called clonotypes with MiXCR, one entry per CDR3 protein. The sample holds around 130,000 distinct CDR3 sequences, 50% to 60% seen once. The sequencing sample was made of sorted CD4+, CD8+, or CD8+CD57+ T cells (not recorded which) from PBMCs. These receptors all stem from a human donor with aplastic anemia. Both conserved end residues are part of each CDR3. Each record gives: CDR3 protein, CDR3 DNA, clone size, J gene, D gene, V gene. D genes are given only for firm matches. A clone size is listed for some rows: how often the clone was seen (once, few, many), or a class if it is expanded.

CASSPGWNEQFF | TGTGCCAGCAGCCCCGGGTGGAATGAGCAGTTCTTC | many | TRBJ2-1 | - | TRBV7-9
CASSVTRDSPYGYTF | TGTGCCAGCAGCGTCACCAGGGATTCCCCCTATGGCTACACCTTC | many | TRBJ1-2 | - | TRBV9
CASRATLAEKETQYF | TGTGCCAGCAGAGCAACCCTAGCGGAGAAAGAGACCCAGTACTTC | - | TRBJ2-5 | TRBD2 | TRBV2
CASSIPGPADYNEQFF | TGCGCCAGCAGCATACCGGGACCAGCTGATTACAATGAGCAGTTCTTC | once | TRBJ2-1 | - | TRBV5-1
CASRQGYSPLHF | TGTGCCAGCAGACAGGGTTATTCACCCCTCCACTTT | - | TRBJ1-6 | - | TRBV7-9
CASSLGFNEQFF | TGTGCCAGCAGCTTAGGCTTCAATGAGCAGTTCTTC | few | TRBJ2-1 | - | TRBV7-2
CASTPTGGGSPLHF | TGTGCCAGCACCCCGACAGGGGGTGGGTCACCCCTCCACTTT | - | TRBJ1-6 | TRBD1 | TRBV7-9
CASSSNGRNTEAFF | TGCGCCAGCAGCTCCAACGGGAGGAACACTGAAGCTTTCTTT | - | TRBJ1-1 | - | TRBV4-3
CASSLPGGTDTQYF | TGTGCCAGCAGCTTACCCGGAGGGACAGATACGCAGTATTTT | - | TRBJ2-3 | - | TRBV7-9
CASSPTSSEQFF | TGTGCCAGTAGCCCAACTAGTTCTGAGCAGTTCTTC | few | TRBJ2-1 | - | TRBV19
CASSSQGQPNTGELFF | TGTGCCAGCAGCTCTCAGGGACAGCCTAACACCGGGGAGCTGTTTTTT | - | TRBJ2-2 | TRBD1 | TRBV11-1
CSAKTGGYNEQFF | TGCAGTGCTAAAACAGGGGGATACAATGAGCAGTTCTTC | - | TRBJ2-1 | TRBD1 | TRBV20-1
CASSFGAMGGSFSDTQYF | TGTGCCAGCAGTTTTGGGGCAATGGGCGGGAGCTTTTCAGATACGCAGTATTTT | once | TRBJ2-3 | TRBD2 | TRBV7-6
CSARDSVASGVITSYEQYF | TGCAGTGCTAGAGATTCGGTGGCTAGCGGGGTGATAACATCCTACGAGCAGTACTTC | - | TRBJ2-7 | TRBD2 | TRBV20-1
CAISVPGTAYEQYF | TGTGCCATCAGTGTTCCCGGGACCGCATACGAGCAGTACTTC | few | TRBJ2-7 | - | TRBV10-3
CAISEGQGDEQYF | TGTGCCATCAGTGAGGGACAGGGGGACGAGCAGTACTTC | few | TRBJ2-7 | TRBD1 | TRBV10-3
CASSGGSSYNEQFF | TGTGCCAGCAGCGGTGGAAGCTCCTACAATGAGCAGTTCTTC | few | TRBJ2-1 | - | TRBV2
CASSKGGTDSGNTIYF | TGTGCCAGTAGTAAAGGGGGGACAGACTCTGGAAACACCATATATTTT | - | TRBJ1-3 | TRBD1 | TRBV19
CATSDFTRDQETQYF | TGTGCCACCAGTGATTTTACCAGGGACCAAGAGACCCAGTACTTC | - | TRBJ2-5 | - | TRBV24-1
CASSLTEPYEQYF | TGTGCCAGCAGTTTGACAGAACCATACGAGCAGTACTTC | - | TRBJ2-7 | - | TRBV2
CATSDSGTSGYNEQFF | TGTGCCACCAGTGATTCCGGGACTAGCGGTTACAATGAGCAGTTCTTC | once | TRBJ2-1 | TRBD2 | TRBV24-1
CASSIAGQHTEAFF | TGTGCCAGTAGTATAGCGGGACAGCACACTGAAGCTTTCTTT | - | TRBJ1-1 | TRBD1 | TRBV19
CASSGQHNEQFF | TGTGCCAGCAGCGGACAGCACAATGAGCAGTTCTTC | once | TRBJ2-1 | - | TRBV7-2
CSVSGTILYEQYF | TGCAGCGTGTCCGGGACTATCCTTTACGAGCAGTACTTC | - | TRBJ2-7 | TRBD2 | TRBV29-1
CASSLQGVGEAFF | TGTGCCAGCAGCCTTCAGGGAGTAGGGGAAGCTTTCTTT | - | TRBJ1-1 | - | TRBV3-1
CATGSTRTANTEAFF | TGTGCCACCGGATCCACGCGGACAGCGAACACTGAAGCTTTCTTT | - | TRBJ1-1 | - | TRBV15
CSVLDSMNTEAFF | TGCAGCGTCCTGGACAGCATGAACACTGAAGCTTTCTTT | many | TRBJ1-1 | - | TRBV29-1
CASSVEQQANYEQYF | TGTGCCAGTAGCGTAGAGCAGCAAGCAAACTATGAGCAGTACTTC | - | TRBJ2-7 | - | TRBV19
CASSQKSQGWETQYF | TGTGCCAGCAGCCAAAAGTCACAGGGGTGGGAGACCCAGTACTTC | many | TRBJ2-5 | TRBD1 | TRBV7-2
CATSDSGTVDNERFF | TGTGCCACCAGTGATTCCGGGACAGTGGACAATGAGCGGTTCTTC | once | TRBJ2-1 | TRBD1 | TRBV24-1
CASKGQGLYNEQFF | TGTGCCAGCAAGGGACAGGGGTTGTACAATGAGCAGTTCTTC | once | TRBJ2-1 | TRBD1 | TRBV2
CASSQGIQGQGEQFF | TGTGCCAGCAGCCAGGGCATCCAGGGGCAGGGTGAGCAGTTCTTC | - | TRBJ2-1 | - | TRBV3-1
CASSDISTEAFF | TGTGCCAGCAGTGATATTTCGACTGAAGCTTTCTTT | many | TRBJ1-1 | - | TRBV6-1
CASSIGPTEAFF | TGTGCCAGTAGTATTGGGCCGACTGAAGCTTTCTTT | - | TRBJ1-1 | - | TRBV19
CASSLNLGEQYF | TGTGCCAGCAGCTTAAATCTGGGGGAGCAGTACTTC | - | TRBJ2-7 | - | TRBV7-6
CSVRPVTSSGEQYF | TGCAGCGTTCGTCCCGTGACTAGTTCGGGGGAGCAGTACTTC | - | TRBJ2-7 | - | TRBV29-1
CASSIARYTDTQYF | TGTGCCAGTAGTATAGCCAGGTACACAGATACGCAGTATTTT | - | TRBJ2-3 | - | TRBV19
CAITQASVDYGYTF | TGTGCCATCACCCAGGCCTCAGTGGACTATGGCTACACCTTC | - | TRBJ1-2 | - | TRBV10-3
CASSLVGGGAFF | TGTGCCAGCAGCTTAGTAGGCGGTGGCGCTTTCTTT | - | TRBJ1-1 | - | TRBV7-9